These T cell receptor beta chains were read from a single sample in a study of T cell responses to AZD1222 COVID-19 vaccine. Profiling relied on immunoSEQ multiplex PCR, and the TCRdb table lists in-frame clones only, not all of them. This sample yields more than 85,000 clones, of which approximately 90% are seen a single time; 15% belongs to the top ten. This specimen was peripheral blood, taken 28 days after the second AZD1222 dose. The receptor set was obtained from an adult who received the AZD1222 COVID-19 vaccine. The CDR3 runs from the conserved cysteine through the conserved F or W. Fields, in order: D gene, V gene, J gene, clone size, CDR3 DNA, CDR3 protein. D genes are given only for firm matches. Expanded clones are given a class, and other clones once, few, many or no size at all.

D gene: -; V gene: TRBV11-2; J gene: TRBJ1-5; clone size: -; CDR3 DNA: TGTGCCAGCAGCTCCCTAATGGGGGCAAACCAGCCCCAGCATTTT; CDR3 protein: CASSSLMGANQPQHF
D gene: TRBD1; V gene: TRBV7-9; J gene: TRBJ2-3; clone size: -; CDR3 DNA: TGTGCCAGCAGCGGGACAGGGGACGATACGCAGTATTTT; CDR3 protein: CASSGTGDDTQYF
D gene: TRBD2; V gene: TRBV7-2; J gene: TRBJ2-7; clone size: -; CDR3 DNA: TGTGCCAGCAGCTTAGCTTCTAGCGGGAGCCACGAGCAGTACTTC; CDR3 protein: CASSLASSGSHEQYF
D gene: -; V gene: TRBV10-3; J gene: TRBJ2-3; clone size: -; CDR3 DNA: TGTGCCATCAGTCAGGGAACAGATACGCAGTATTTT; CDR3 protein: CAISQGTDTQYF
D gene: -; V gene: TRBV6-1; J gene: TRBJ2-7; clone size: -; CDR3 DNA: TGTGCCAGCAGTGAAGCCTTCTGGAGCGAGCAGTACTTC; CDR3 protein: CASSEAFWSEQYF
D gene: -; V gene: TRBV3-1/TRBV3-2; J gene: TRBJ1-4; clone size: -; CDR3 DNA: TGTGCCAGCAGCCAAGTGTTGATCGGGGGCGGATCTAATGAAAAACTGTTTTTT; CDR3 protein: CASSQVLIGGGSNEKLFF
D gene: -; V gene: TRBV6-5; J gene: TRBJ2-7; clone size: -; CDR3 DNA: TGTGCCAGCAAGGGTGAGGGGGGTTCCTACGAGCAGTACTTC; CDR3 protein: CASKGEGGSYEQYF
D gene: -; V gene: TRBV28; J gene: TRBJ2-6; clone size: -; CDR3 DNA: TGTGCCAGCAGTTTGGTTGGATCTGGGGCCAACGTCCTGACTTTC; CDR3 protein: CASSLVGSGANVLTF
D gene: -; V gene: TRBV5-1; J gene: TRBJ2-3; clone size: -; CDR3 DNA: TGCGCCAGCAGCTCTACTACGGCAGATACGCAGTATTTT; CDR3 protein: CASSSTTADTQYF
D gene: TRBD1; V gene: TRBV6-5; J gene: TRBJ1-1; clone size: -; CDR3 DNA: TGTGCCAGCCCAACTAGGACAGGGATGAACACTGAAGCTTTCTTT; CDR3 protein: CASPTRTGMNTEAFF
D gene: -; V gene: TRBV6-5; J gene: TRBJ2-5; clone size: -; CDR3 DNA: TGTGCCAGCATGGACAAGGCCCCTACGGAGACCCAGTACTTC; CDR3 protein: CASMDKAPTETQYF
D gene: -; V gene: TRBV2; J gene: TRBJ2-7; clone size: large; CDR3 DNA: TGTGCCAGCAGTGAAGGGCAGCTGAATTACTACGAGCAGTACTTC; CDR3 protein: CASSEGQLNYYEQYF
D gene: -; V gene: TRBV19; J gene: TRBJ1-4; clone size: -; CDR3 DNA: TGTGCCAGTAGTAACCAGGGTTGGGCTAATGAAAAACTGTTTTTT; CDR3 protein: CASSNQGWANEKLFF
D gene: -; V gene: TRBV4-1; J gene: TRBJ1-2; clone size: once; CDR3 DNA: TGCGCCAGCAGCCCTCGGCCTTCCTATGGCTACACCTTC; CDR3 protein: CASSPRPSYGYTF
D gene: -; V gene: TRBV28; J gene: TRBJ2-3; clone size: once; CDR3 DNA: TGTGCCAGCAGTGCGTTATGGGATACGCAGTATTTT; CDR3 protein: CASSALWDTQYF
D gene: TRBD1; V gene: TRBV5-5; J gene: TRBJ1-5; clone size: -; CDR3 DNA: TGTGCCAGCAGCCCTTCGGTGGACAGGGCTATCATCCCCCAGCATTTT; CDR3 protein: CASSPSVDRAIIPQHF
D gene: -; V gene: TRBV12-3/TRBV12-4; J gene: TRBJ1-2; clone size: -; CDR3 DNA: TGTGCCAGCAGTTTAGACAGCCAGTATGGCTACACCTTC; CDR3 protein: CASSLDSQYGYTF
D gene: -; V gene: TRBV7-2; J gene: TRBJ1-6; clone size: -; CDR3 DNA: TGTGCCAGCAGCGCTGGACAGTATAATTCACCCCTCCACTTT; CDR3 protein: CASSAGQYNSPLHF
D gene: -; V gene: TRBV6-5; J gene: TRBJ2-5; clone size: -; CDR3 DNA: TGTGCCAGCGACGGACAATCACAAATACAAGAGACCCAGTACTTC; CDR3 protein: CASDGQSQIQETQYF
D gene: -; V gene: TRBV19; J gene: TRBJ1-1; clone size: -; CDR3 DNA: TGTGCCAGTAGGCAGGGGCAGAGAGCTTTCTTT; CDR3 protein: CASRQGQRAFF
D gene: -; V gene: TRBV19; J gene: TRBJ2-3; clone size: -; CDR3 DNA: TGTGCCAGTAGTATAGTGGGGAATAGAGGGGATACGCAGTATTTT; CDR3 protein: CASSIVGNRGDTQYF
D gene: TRBD2; V gene: TRBV11-3; J gene: TRBJ2-3; clone size: -; CDR3 DNA: TGTGCCAGCAGCTTAGCGGGGGGGAGCACAGATACGCAGTATTTT; CDR3 protein: CASSLAGGSTDTQYF
D gene: -; V gene: TRBV21-1; J gene: TRBJ2-3; clone size: -; CDR3 DNA: TGTGCCAGCAGCAAACGGGGGACAGGGGTAGGCACAGATACGCAGTATTTT; CDR3 protein: CASSKRGTGVGTDTQYF
D gene: -; V gene: TRBV15; J gene: TRBJ2-7; clone size: -; CDR3 DNA: TGTGCCACCAGCAGAGATGCCGGACCCTACGAGCAGTACTTC; CDR3 protein: CATSRDAGPYEQYF
D gene: -; V gene: TRBV4-1; J gene: TRBJ2-6; clone size: -; CDR3 DNA: TGCGCCAGCAGCCATACAGCGCCCTCTGGGGCCAACGTCCTGACTTTC; CDR3 protein: CASSHTAPSGANVLTF
D gene: -; V gene: TRBV10-3; J gene: TRBJ1-5; clone size: -; CDR3 DNA: TGTGCCATCAGTGAGTCTGACAGGCCCGATCAGCCCCAGCATTTT; CDR3 protein: CAISESDRPDQPQHF
D gene: -; V gene: TRBV5-6; J gene: TRBJ2-7; clone size: -; CDR3 DNA: TGTGCCAGCAGCCAATGGCAGACCTACGAGCAGTACTTC; CDR3 protein: CASSQWQTYEQYF
D gene: -; V gene: TRBV10-3; J gene: TRBJ1-1; clone size: -; CDR3 DNA: TGTGCCATCAGTGAACGGGGAGGGTCGGTGAACACTGAAGCTTTCTTT; CDR3 protein: CAISERGGSVNTEAFF
D gene: -; V gene: TRBV20-1; J gene: TRBJ1-2; clone size: -; CDR3 DNA: TGCAGTGCTAGGTCAGGGAATGGCTACACCTTC; CDR3 protein: CSARSGNGYTF
D gene: TRBD1; V gene: TRBV18; J gene: TRBJ1-5; clone size: once; CDR3 DNA: TGTGCCAGCTCAACCACAGGGGGCAATCAGCCCCAGCATTTT; CDR3 protein: CASSTTGGNQPQHF
D gene: -; V gene: TRBV12-3/TRBV12-4; J gene: TRBJ1-3; clone size: -; CDR3 DNA: TGTGCCAGCACCGTTAGTAGGGGAAACACCATATATTTT; CDR3 protein: CASTVSRGNTIYF
D gene: -; V gene: TRBV28; J gene: TRBJ1-2; clone size: -; CDR3 DNA: TGTGCCAGCAGTTTATCGGGACACCCAGACTATGGCTACACCTTC; CDR3 protein: CASSLSGHPDYGYTF
D gene: -; V gene: TRBV11-3; J gene: TRBJ1-4; clone size: few; CDR3 DNA: TGTGCCAGCAGCCCGGGGGGTACAAGCCTTAAACTGTTTTTT; CDR3 protein: CASSPGGTSLKLFF
D gene: -; V gene: TRBV28; J gene: TRBJ2-3; clone size: -; CDR3 DNA: TGTGCCAGCAGTTTAGGGGGGGCGGGAAACACAGATACGCAGTATTTT; CDR3 protein: CASSLGGAGNTDTQYF
D gene: TRBD1; V gene: TRBV6-6; J gene: TRBJ2-7; clone size: -; CDR3 DNA: TGTGCCAGCAGGAAGGGACAGGGGGCTTCCTACGAGCAGTACTTC; CDR3 protein: CASRKGQGASYEQYF
D gene: -; V gene: TRBV9; J gene: TRBJ2-7; clone size: -; CDR3 DNA: TGTGCCAGCAGCGTATTTGACAGCTCCTACGAGCAGTACTTC; CDR3 protein: CASSVFDSSYEQYF
D gene: -; V gene: TRBV4-2; J gene: TRBJ1-1; clone size: -; CDR3 DNA: TGTGCCGGCAGCCAGGCCTTGTGGAACACTGAAGCTTTCTTT; CDR3 protein: CAGSQALWNTEAFF
D gene: -; V gene: TRBV7-9; J gene: TRBJ2-6; clone size: -; CDR3 DNA: TGTGCCAGCAGCTTAGACCGGGTCCGTCCCACTGGGGCCAACGTCCTGACTTTC; CDR3 protein: CASSLDRVRPTGANVLTF
D gene: -; V gene: TRBV13; J gene: TRBJ2-1; clone size: -; CDR3 DNA: TGTGCCAGCAGCCCCCGGGCGGCAAATGAGCAGTTCTTC; CDR3 protein: CASSPRAANEQFF
D gene: TRBD1; V gene: TRBV6-5; J gene: TRBJ2-1; clone size: -; CDR3 DNA: TGTGCCAGCAGCCGGGACAGGTACAATGAGCAGTTCTTC; CDR3 protein: CASSRDRYNEQFF
D gene: -; V gene: TRBV10-3; J gene: TRBJ1-2; clone size: -; CDR3 DNA: TGTGCCATCAGTGAGTCGTTAGGAGGGCTTGGCTACACCTTC; CDR3 protein: CAISESLGGLGYTF
D gene: TRBD1; V gene: TRBV30; J gene: TRBJ1-2; clone size: -; CDR3 DNA: TGTGCCTGGAGCGCCTGGTCGGCAGGGGGCAATGGCTACACCTTC; CDR3 protein: CAWSAWSAGGNGYTF
D gene: TRBD2; V gene: TRBV7-9; J gene: TRBJ2-2; clone size: -; CDR3 DNA: TGTGCCAGCAACGAGGTGTCTAGCGGGACGTTTTTATCCGGGGAGCTGTTTTTT; CDR3 protein: CASNEVSSGTFLSGELFF
D gene: TRBD2; V gene: TRBV29-1; J gene: TRBJ2-1; clone size: -; CDR3 DNA: TGCAGCGTTGCCGGGAGGGCCATCTACAATGAGCAGTTCTTC; CDR3 protein: CSVAGRAIYNEQFF
D gene: -; V gene: TRBV5-1; J gene: TRBJ2-3; clone size: -; CDR3 DNA: TGCGCCAGCAGTTCGCAGGGCACAGATACGCAGTATTTT; CDR3 protein: CASSSQGTDTQYF
D gene: -; V gene: TRBV11-2; J gene: TRBJ2-5; clone size: -; CDR3 DNA: TGTGCCAGCAGCTTATCAGGGGGGCATCAAGAGACCCAGTACTTC; CDR3 protein: CASSLSGGHQETQYF
D gene: -; V gene: TRBV6-5; J gene: TRBJ1-2; clone size: -; CDR3 DNA: TGTGCCAGCAGCCCAGGTGGCACTAACTATGGCTACACCTTC; CDR3 protein: CASSPGGTNYGYTF
D gene: TRBD1; V gene: TRBV11-2; J gene: TRBJ1-1; clone size: -; CDR3 DNA: TGTGCCAGCAGCTTACGGGGGTGGGGACAGGGGAACACTGAAGCTTTCTTT; CDR3 protein: CASSLRGWGQGNTEAFF
D gene: -; V gene: TRBV3-1/TRBV3-2; J gene: TRBJ1-5; clone size: -; CDR3 DNA: TGTGCCAGCAGCCAAACAGATAGCAATCAGCCCCAGCATTTT; CDR3 protein: CASSQTDSNQPQHF
D gene: TRBD1; V gene: TRBV7-9; J gene: TRBJ1-5; clone size: -; CDR3 DNA: TGTGCCAGCAGCCCCCGGGGGGACAGTGGCCAGCCCCAGCATTTT; CDR3 protein: CASSPRGDSGQPQHF
D gene: TRBD1; V gene: TRBV14; J gene: TRBJ2-3; clone size: once; CDR3 DNA: TGTGCCAGCAGCCAAGGGACAGGGACCACAGATACGCAGTATTTT; CDR3 protein: CASSQGTGTTDTQYF
D gene: TRBD1; V gene: TRBV11-3; J gene: TRBJ1-5; clone size: -; CDR3 DNA: TGTGCCAGCAGCCCTGCCGGCCAGGGGGGTAATCAGCCCCAGCATTTT; CDR3 protein: CASSPAGQGGNQPQHF
D gene: -; V gene: TRBV29-1; J gene: TRBJ1-2; clone size: -; CDR3 DNA: TGCAGCGTATGGGACATTGGGGGCTACACCTTC; CDR3 protein: CSVWDIGGYTF
D gene: -; V gene: TRBV5-1; J gene: TRBJ2-2; clone size: -; CDR3 DNA: TGCGTCAGCAGCTTGGAGCCAGGGGAGAACACCGGGGAGCTGTTTTTT; CDR3 protein: CVSSLEPGENTGELFF